The clone carrying this T cell receptor (beta chain) was seen many times. As yet, its antigen is unknown. TCRdb fed the 5' RACE reads into MiXCR, producing one record per CDR3 protein. The sample contains approximately 69,000 distinct CDR3 sequences, about 5.7% of which appear only once. The V end was cut by 6 bases, the J end by 5 bases, with 13 bases between. Per the germline V gene, CDR1 is LNHDA and CDR2 is SQIVND (reference sequence). This CDR3 comprises 13 residues. The sample belongs to a study of CD8 T cells in ankylosing spondylitis. The study's findings and limits: What appeared characteristic of ankylosing spondylitis blood was a TCR beta motif of eight highly homologous variants. Disease-linked clones were reportedly significantly enriched in matched ankylosing spondylitis synovial fluid.

The receptor comes from a male donor with ankylosing spondylitis or in good health (not recorded which). Input material: blood, either unsorted or a sorted T cell fraction (not recorded which). The V and J genes are TRBV19 and TRBJ1-1, with a possible D match to TRBD1 (6 bases). CDR3 region: CASSMGGATEAFF. CDR3 nucleotides: TGTGCCAGTAGCATGGGGGGGGCAACTGAAGCTTTCTTT.